The clone carrying this T cell receptor (beta chain) was seen ten or more times. The antigen is undetermined. TCRdb processed the 5' RACE reads anew with MiXCR; each CDR3 protein has one entry. The table shows 50,000 or so distinct CDR3 sequences, with less than 15% occurring only once. The J segment lost 2 bases and the V segment lost 5 bases, leaving 12 bases of the junction unmatched. Germline CDR1 reads SGHTA; CDR2 reads FQGNSA. This CDR3 is built from 18 residues. The data originate from a study of T-cell memory formation after mild COVID-19. Study summary: Among the donors, TCR clusters were largely specific to each donor.

Study-wide results and limits: Whereas later expanders leaned CD4+, clones contracting day 15 to 85 showed a balanced CD4/CD8 makeup. Shrinking CD4+ clones were chiefly CM and EM; CD8+ ones were chiefly EMRA.

The chain uses TRBV7-2 and TRBJ2-3; 11 nucleotides align to TRBD2. The clonotype originates from a man younger than 35 who had mild COVID-19 (a few samples of this study predate the infection). Cell type and time point are not known. The sequencing sample was made of PBMCs or a T cell subset sorted from them (not recorded which). The CDR3 DNA sequence: TGTGCCAGCAGCATCGCACTTTTAGCGGGGGGGGACACAGATACGCAGTATTTT. The encoded protein is CASSIALLAGGDTDTQYF.